This note documents a single T cell receptor (beta chain) sequence. As the CDR3 is not closed by the conserved phenylalanine or tryptophan, this likely results from a read error. The protocol was immunoSEQ multiplex PCR, while the TCRdb copy is restricted to in-frame clones and leaves out a portion. The sample records about 83,000 clones, just over 95% being singletons. The data were obtained in a study of technical replicates of blood from a few donors. Germline values: CDR1 SQVTM, CDR2 ANQGSEA. The CDR3 length is 13 residues. V was trimmed by 3 bases and J by 1 base, leaving 10 bases between them. This clonotype was obtained from a human donor in good health. The chain joins TRBV29-1 to TRBJ2-7; no definite D call. Sequencing was performed on T cells isolated from PBMCs. The CDR3 coding sequence is TGCAGCGTTGATATCGCTAGATCCTACGAGCAGTACCTC. Its translation: CSVDIARSYEQYL.